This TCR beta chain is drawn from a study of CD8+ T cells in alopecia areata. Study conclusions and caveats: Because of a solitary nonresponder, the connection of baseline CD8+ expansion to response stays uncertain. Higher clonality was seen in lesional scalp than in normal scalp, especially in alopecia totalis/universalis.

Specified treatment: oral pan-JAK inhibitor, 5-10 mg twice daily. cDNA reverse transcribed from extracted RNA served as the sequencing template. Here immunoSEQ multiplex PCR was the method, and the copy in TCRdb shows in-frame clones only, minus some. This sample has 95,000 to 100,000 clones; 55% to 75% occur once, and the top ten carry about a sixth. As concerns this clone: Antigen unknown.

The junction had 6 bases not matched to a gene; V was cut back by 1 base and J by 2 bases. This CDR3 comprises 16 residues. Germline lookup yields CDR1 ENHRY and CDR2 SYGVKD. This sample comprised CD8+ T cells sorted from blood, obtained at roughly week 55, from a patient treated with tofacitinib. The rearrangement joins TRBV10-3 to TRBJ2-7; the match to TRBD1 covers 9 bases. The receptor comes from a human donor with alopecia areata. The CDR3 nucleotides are TGTGCCATCAGTGAGTACCGGGACAGGGAGGCCTACGAGCAGTACTTC. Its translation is CAISEYRDREAYEQYF.